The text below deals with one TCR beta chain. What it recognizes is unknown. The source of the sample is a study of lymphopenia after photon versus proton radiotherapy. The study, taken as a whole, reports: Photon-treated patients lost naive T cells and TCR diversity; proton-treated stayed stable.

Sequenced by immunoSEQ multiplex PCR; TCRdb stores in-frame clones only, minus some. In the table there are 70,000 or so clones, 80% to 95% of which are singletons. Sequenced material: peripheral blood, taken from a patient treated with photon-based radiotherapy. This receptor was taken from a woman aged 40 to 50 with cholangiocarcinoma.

The CDR3: CASSLGTGSSYEQYF. The CDR3 nucleotides read TGTGCCAGCAGCTTAGGTACGGGGTCTAGCTACGAGCAGTACTTC. J is TRBJ2-7 and V is TRBV7-9; perhaps TRBD2 as D (5 bases). The CDR3 is 15 residues long. The V gene's germline CDR1 is SEHNR and CDR2 FQNEAQ (reference sequence). V shed 1 base and J shed 3 bases, with 13 bases lying between them.